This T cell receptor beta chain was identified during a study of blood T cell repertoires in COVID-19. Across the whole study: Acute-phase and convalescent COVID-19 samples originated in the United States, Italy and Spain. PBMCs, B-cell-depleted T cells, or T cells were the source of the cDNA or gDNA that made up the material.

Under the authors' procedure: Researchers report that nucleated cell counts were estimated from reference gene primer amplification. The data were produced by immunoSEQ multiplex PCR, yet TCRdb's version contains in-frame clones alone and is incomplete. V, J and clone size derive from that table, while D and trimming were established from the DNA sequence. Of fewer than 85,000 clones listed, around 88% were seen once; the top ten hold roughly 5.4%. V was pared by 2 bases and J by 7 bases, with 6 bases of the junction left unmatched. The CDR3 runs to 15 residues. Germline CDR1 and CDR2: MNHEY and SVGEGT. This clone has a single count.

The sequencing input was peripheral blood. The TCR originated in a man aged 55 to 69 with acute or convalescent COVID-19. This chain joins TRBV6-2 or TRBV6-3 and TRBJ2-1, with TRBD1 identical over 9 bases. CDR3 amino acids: CASSYPGTGRNEQFF. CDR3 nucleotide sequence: TGTGCCAGCAGTTACCCAGGGACAGGGAGAAATGAGCAGTTCTTC.